This entry lists 13 T cell receptor beta chains sequenced from one sample in a study of Graves' ophthalmopathy and Graves' hyperthyroidism. Amplifying from RNA transcripts, the study obtained TCR beta CDR3 regions. HTBI primers primed a first-round RT-PCR, and a second-round multiplex PCR followed. TCRdb called the multiplex PCR reads again in MiXCR, with one record for every CDR3 protein. The data hold roughly 610,000 distinct CDR3 sequences, with about a fifth observed a single time. The sample was peripheral blood. Receptors were obtained from a woman under 30 with stable Graves' hyperthyroidism. Some clones in this sample may be carry-over from other donors' samples.

This clonotype was detected many times. The gene calls are TRBV5-1 and TRBJ1-2; a weak D match, TRBD1 (6 bases). The V end was cut by 4 bases, the J end by 2 bases, with 15 bases between. Germline assignment: CDR1 SGHRS and CDR2 YFSETQ. The CDR3 spans 15 residues. In nucleotides, the CDR3 is TGCGCCAGCAGCCTGCAGGGGTCCCCCAACTATGGCTACACCTTC. It translates to CASSLQGSPNYGYTF. Complete variable domain (other parts from reference TRBV5-1 and TRBJ1-2): KAGVTQTPRYLIKTRGQQVTLSCSPISGHRSVSWYQQTPGQGLQFLFEYFSETQRNKGNFPGRFSGRQFSNSRSEMNVSTLELGDSALYLCASSLQGSPNYGYTFGSGTRLTVV.

This clonotype has more than one count but fewer than ten. A much larger clone sits a single nucleotide away, making a read error possible. The chain recombines TRBV13 with TRBJ1-2, with a tentative D call TRBD1 (5 bases). The germline CDR1 and CDR2 sequences are PRHDT and FYEKMQ (reference sequence). V was shortened by 6 bases and J by 6 bases, with 23 bases between the two germline ends. The CDR3 is 16 residues long. CDR3 amino acids: CASRNPPGESADGYTF. The CDR3 nucleotides are TGTGCCAGCAGAAACCCTCCGGGGGAATCGGCGGATGGCTACACCTTC.

The rearrangement links TRBV6-1 to TRBJ2-2, with unresolved D. CDR3 length: 16 residues. With 1 base removed from V and 1 base from J, the gap between germline ends came to 10 bases. Germline V lookup: CDR1 MNHNS, CDR2 SASEGT. This chain's CDR3 is CASSEVRAGNTGELFF. CDR3 sequence (DNA): TGTGCCAGCAGTGAAGTAAGGGCTGGGAACACCGGGGAGCTGTTTTTT.

This clonotype came up many times. This chain links TRBV4-1 with TRBJ1-1, with D possibly matching TRBD1 (5 bases). The CDR3 has 15 amino acids. Trimming pared 2 bases from V and 4 bases from J, leaving 14 bases between. Germline CDR1 is MGHRA and CDR2 is YSYEKL. The CDR3: CASSQTGGFGTEAFF. The DNA for the CDR3 is TGCGCCAGCAGCCAAACTGGGGGTTTTGGCACTGAAGCTTTCTTT.

This sequence joins TRBV12-3 or TRBV12-4 and TRBJ1-2; D ambiguous. Trimming shortened V by 1 base and J by 7 bases, and 13 bases separated the two germline ends. CDR3 length: 14 amino acids. CDR3 sequence: CASSLGHGSSGYTF. The CDR3 region has the DNA TGTGCCAGCAGTTTAGGACATGGGTCAAGTGGCTACACCTTC.

This chain uses TRBV18 with TRBJ2-7, with 8 nucleotides matching TRBD1. The CDR3 sequence is 17 residues long. Germline-derived CDR1 and CDR2 are KGHSH and LQKENI. The V segment lost 0 bases and the J segment 0 bases; nucleotides outside the gene matches: 7. The CDR3 is CASSPPFKDRDSYEQYF. The CDR3 coding sequence is TGTGCCAGCTCACCACCTTTCAAGGACAGGGACTCCTACGAGCAGTACTTC. The full variable domain, its missing parts supplied by reference TRBV18 and TRBJ2-7, is NAGVMQNPRHLVRRRGQEARLRCSPMKGHSHVYWYRQLPEEGLKFMVYLQKENIIDESGMPKERFSAEFPKEGPSILRIQQVVRGDSAAYFCASSPPFKDRDSYEQYFGPGTRLTVT.

This clonotype was picked up a small number of times. The chain carries TRBV6-1 and TRBJ2-5; unclear D gene. Trimming removed 6 bases at V and 0 bases at J, with 5 bases between. The length of the CDR3 is 12 residues. Germline V gene lookup returns CDR1 MNHNS and CDR2 SASEGT. DNA for the CDR3: TGTGCCAGCAGGCGAAACCAAGAGACCCAGTACTTC. This codes for CASRRNQETQYF.

This chain joins TRBV28 and TRBJ1-2; 8 nucleotides agree with TRBD1. The germline V gene has CDR1 MDHEN and CDR2 SYDVKM. This CDR3 has 15 residues. Losses at the gene ends were 5 bases for V and 2 bases for J; bases not matched to a gene: 7. CDR3 bases: TGTGCCAGCAGTCCCGGGGACAGGACGAACTATGGCTACACCTTC. This codes for CASSPGDRTNYGYTF.

The chain recombines TRBV18 with TRBJ2-2; D gene ambiguous. CDR1 KGHSH and CDR2 LQKENI come from the germline V gene. The CDR3 extends over 15 amino acids. V was trimmed by 1 base and J by 4 bases, leaving 10 bases between them. The CDR3 bases are TGTGCCAGCTCACCACTTATGGAAACCACCGGGGAGCTGTTTTTT. Its translation: CASSPLMETTGELFF.

This clonotype showed up many times. The chain combines TRBV28 with TRBJ2-5; possible D gene TRBD2, 6 bases. The CDR3 has 12 amino acids. V shed 2 bases and J shed 7 bases, with 8 bases lying between them. The germline V gene encodes CDR1 MDHEN and CDR2 SYDVKM. CDR3 protein: CASSLPGGTQYF. The CDR3 DNA reads as TGTGCCAGCAGTTTACCCGGGGGGACCCAGTACTTC.

This clonotype was detected only a few times. The chain recombines TRBV15 with TRBJ2-6, with D perhaps being TRBD1 or TRBD2 (6 bases each). Germline V lookup: CDR1 LNHNV, CDR2 YYDKDF (reference sequence). V shed 5 bases and J shed 0 bases, with 20 bases lying between them. The CDR3 length is 19 residues. CDR3 protein: CATSLPRGTSTSGANVLTF. The CDR3 DNA is TGTGCCACCAGCCTACCCCGGGGGACATCTACCTCTGGGGCCAACGTCCTGACTTTC.

This clonotype has at least ten counts. The V gene is TRBV7-2, the J gene TRBJ2-7; D is unresolved. Germline-derived CDR1 and CDR2 are SGHTA and FQGNSA. The CDR3 sequence is 12 residues long. The germline V and J ends were trimmed by 5 bases and 4 bases, with 9 bases remaining between them. CDR3 protein: CASSPKSYEQYF. CDR3 bases: TGTGCCAGCAGCCCTAAGTCTTACGAGCAGTACTTC.

The V and J genes are TRBV4-1 and TRBJ1-3, with 7 bases aligning to TRBD1. CDR3 length: 15 residues. V gave up 5 bases and J gave up 5 bases; unmatched junction bases: 9. The V gene's germline CDR1 is MGHRA and CDR2 YSYEKL. Here the CDR3 DNA reads TGCGCCAGCAGCGGACCTGACAGGGTACGAAACACCATATATTTT. Amino acids: CASSGPDRVRNTIYF.